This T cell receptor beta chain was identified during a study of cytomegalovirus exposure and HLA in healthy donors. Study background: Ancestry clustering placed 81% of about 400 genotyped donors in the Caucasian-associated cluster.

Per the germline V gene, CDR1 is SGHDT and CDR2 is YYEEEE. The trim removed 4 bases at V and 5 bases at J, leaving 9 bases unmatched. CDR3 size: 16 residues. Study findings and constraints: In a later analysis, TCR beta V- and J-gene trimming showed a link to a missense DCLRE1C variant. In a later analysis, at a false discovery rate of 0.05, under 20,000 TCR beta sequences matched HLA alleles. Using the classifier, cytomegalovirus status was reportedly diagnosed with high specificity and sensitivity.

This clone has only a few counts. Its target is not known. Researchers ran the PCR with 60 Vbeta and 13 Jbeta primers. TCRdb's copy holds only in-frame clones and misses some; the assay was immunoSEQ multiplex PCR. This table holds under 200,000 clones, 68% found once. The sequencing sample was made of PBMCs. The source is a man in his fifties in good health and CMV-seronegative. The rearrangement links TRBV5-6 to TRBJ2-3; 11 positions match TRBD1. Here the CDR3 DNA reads TGTGCCAGCAGCGGTTTAGGGACAGGGGGATTAGATACGCAGTATTTT. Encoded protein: CASSGLGTGGLDTQYF.